The present entry profiles one T cell receptor beta chain with its context. Its antigen is undetermined. It was with 60 Vbeta and 13 Jbeta primers that the PCR ran. Profiling relied on immunoSEQ multiplex PCR, and the TCRdb table lists in-frame clones only, not all of them. The table shows approximately 140,000 clones, with over 60% occurring only once. This sample is drawn from a study of cytomegalovirus exposure and HLA in healthy donors. Regarding the study as a whole: Later work found most CMV-associated TCR beta chains apparently HLA-restricted. The study recorded over 150 TCR beta chains that were cytomegalovirus-associated. A few CMV-associated chains were confirmed in vitro to be specific for CMV antigens. The study carried out a later analysis of TCR beta sequences. It associated under 20,000 of them with specific HLA alleles at a false discovery rate of 0.05.

Germline values: CDR1 MDHEN, CDR2 SYDVKM. CDR3 length: 13 residues. Trimming shortened V by 4 bases and J by 5 bases, and 9 bases separated the two germline ends. Input material: PBMCs. The origin of this receptor is a male donor in good health and CMV-seropositive. The chain carries TRBV28 and TRBJ2-1; possibly TRBD1 for D (6 bases). The CDR3 DNA sequence: TGTGCCAGCAGTTGGACAGTAGACAATGAGCAGTTCTTC. Its protein product is CASSWTVDNEQFF.